This T cell receptor (beta chain) stems from a study of monozygotic twins with inflammatory bowel disease. Overall study findings and caveats: No discrimination was achieved between different T cell subtypes. IBD patients shared fewer clonotypes with other individuals than healthy twins, especially patients with disease activity signs.

From its re-call of the 5' RACE reads, TCRdb lists each CDR3 protein once, without DNA. The table for this sample gives about 380,000 distinct CDR3 sequences. The CDR3 length is 13 residues. CDR1 is SGHRS, CDR2 YFSETQ, per germline. Notes on this clonotype: Its antigen remains unidentified.

The source is a human donor with ulcerative colitis or Crohn's disease, or a healthy co-twin of an affected twin (not recorded which). The sample consisted of blood. The chain links TRBV5-1 to TRBJ2-7; the TCRdb D gene call, TRBD1, has no DNA to confirm it. The CDR3 reads CASSVGDVNEQYF.